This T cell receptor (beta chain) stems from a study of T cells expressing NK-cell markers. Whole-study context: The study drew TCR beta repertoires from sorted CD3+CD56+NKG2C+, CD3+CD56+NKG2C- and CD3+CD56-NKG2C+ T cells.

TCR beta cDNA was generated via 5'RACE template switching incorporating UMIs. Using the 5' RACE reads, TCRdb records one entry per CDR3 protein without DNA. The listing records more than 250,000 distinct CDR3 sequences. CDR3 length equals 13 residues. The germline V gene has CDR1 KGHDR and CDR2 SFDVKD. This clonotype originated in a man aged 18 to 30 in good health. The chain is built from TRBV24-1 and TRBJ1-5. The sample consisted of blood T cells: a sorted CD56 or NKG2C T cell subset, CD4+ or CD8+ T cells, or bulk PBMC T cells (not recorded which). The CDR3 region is CATSDFSGQPQHF.